This T cell receptor beta chain was sequenced during a study of PD-1 blockade in classical Hodgkin lymphoma. Using immunoSEQ multiplex PCR, the repertoire was profiled, and TCRdb retains in-frame clones only, with some absent. The sample holds some 10,000 clones, approximately 84% seen once. Time point denoted: newly diagnosed, previously untreated cHL patient sample. Investigators obtained CD8+ T cells from thawed PBMCs by magnetic negative selection. Germline CDR1 reads SGHKS; CDR2 reads YYEKEE (reference sequence). CDR3 length equals 16 residues. The V end lost 0 bases, the J end lost 0 bases, and 10 bases lay between the germline ends.

Sequencing was done on a sample of CD8+ T cells from blood. This sequence originates from a human donor with classical Hodgkin lymphoma. The chain links TRBV5-5 to TRBJ1-5; D is unclear. CDR3 nucleotides: TGTGCCAGCAGCTTGGGGTGGGCTATTAGCAATCAGCCCCAGCATTTT. It translates to CASSLGWAISNQPQHF.